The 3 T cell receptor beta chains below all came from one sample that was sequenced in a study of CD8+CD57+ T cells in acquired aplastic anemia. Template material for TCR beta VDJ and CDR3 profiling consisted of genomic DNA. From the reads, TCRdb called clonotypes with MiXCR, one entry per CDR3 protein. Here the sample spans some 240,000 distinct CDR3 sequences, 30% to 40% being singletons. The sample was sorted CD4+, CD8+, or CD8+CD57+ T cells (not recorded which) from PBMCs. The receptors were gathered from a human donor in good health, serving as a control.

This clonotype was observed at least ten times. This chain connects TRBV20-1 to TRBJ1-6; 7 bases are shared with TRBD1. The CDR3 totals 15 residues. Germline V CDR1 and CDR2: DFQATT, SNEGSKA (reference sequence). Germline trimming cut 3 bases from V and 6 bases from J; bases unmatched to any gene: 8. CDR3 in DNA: TGCAGTGCTAGGGGGGAGGGGACAGTTAATTCACCCCTCCACTTT. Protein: CSARGEGTVNSPLHF.

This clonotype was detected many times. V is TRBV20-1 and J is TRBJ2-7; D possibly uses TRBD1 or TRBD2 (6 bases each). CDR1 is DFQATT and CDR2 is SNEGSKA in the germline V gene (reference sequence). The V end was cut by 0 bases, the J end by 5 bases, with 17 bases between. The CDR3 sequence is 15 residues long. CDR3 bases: TGCAGTGCTAGAGATCCCCGAGGGGGGATAAACGAGCAGTACTTC. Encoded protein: CSARDPRGGINEQYF.

CDR3 amino acids: CASTGRGAVNPPQHF. In DNA form, the CDR3 reads TGTGCCAGCACCGGAAGGGGGGCCGTCAACCCGCCCCAGCATTTT. This chain uses TRBV2 with TRBJ1-5, with D tentatively TRBD1 (6 bases). The CDR3 is 15 residues long. Germline CDR1 reads SNHLY; CDR2 reads FYNNEI. V was cut by 7 bases and J by 9 bases, with 22 bases left in between.